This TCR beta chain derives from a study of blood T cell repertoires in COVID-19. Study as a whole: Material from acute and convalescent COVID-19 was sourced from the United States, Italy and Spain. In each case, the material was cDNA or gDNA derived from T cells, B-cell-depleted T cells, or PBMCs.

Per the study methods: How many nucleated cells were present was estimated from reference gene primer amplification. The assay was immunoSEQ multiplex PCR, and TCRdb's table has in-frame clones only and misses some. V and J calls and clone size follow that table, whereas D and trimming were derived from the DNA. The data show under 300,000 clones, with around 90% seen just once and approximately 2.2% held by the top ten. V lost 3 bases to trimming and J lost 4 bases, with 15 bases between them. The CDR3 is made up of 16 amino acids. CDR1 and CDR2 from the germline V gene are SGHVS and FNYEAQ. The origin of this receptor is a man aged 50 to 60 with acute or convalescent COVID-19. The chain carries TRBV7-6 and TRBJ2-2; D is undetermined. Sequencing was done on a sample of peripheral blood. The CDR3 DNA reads TGTGCCAGCAGCTTCAGGCAGGTTAAGGCCACCGGGGAGCTGTTTTTT. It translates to CASSFRQVKATGELFF.